The clone carrying this T cell receptor (beta chain) was seen just once. The data are from a study of blood T cell repertoires in COVID-19. Original data processing: Counts of nucleated cells, estimated from reference gene primer amplification, were obtained. Clones were read by immunoSEQ multiplex PCR, and TCRdb kept only the in-frame ones, dropping some. That table furnishes V, J and clone size, whereas the DNA furnished D and trimming. The data hold approximately 230,000 clones, with 87% observed a single time. Donors were grouped by their self-reported clinical history. The sequenced sample consisted of PBMCs or T cells enriched from blood (not recorded which). The clonotype comes from a woman under 40 with acute COVID-19.

The chain's CDR3 is CSADFTDTQYF. CDR3 sequence (DNA): TGCAGTGCCGACTTCACAGATACGCAGTATTTT. This chain joins TRBV20-1 and TRBJ2-3; D gene unclear. This CDR3 is 11 amino acids long. CDR1 and CDR2 from the germline V gene are DFQATT and SNEGSKA (reference sequence). V lost 6 bases and J lost 2, with 6 bases in between.